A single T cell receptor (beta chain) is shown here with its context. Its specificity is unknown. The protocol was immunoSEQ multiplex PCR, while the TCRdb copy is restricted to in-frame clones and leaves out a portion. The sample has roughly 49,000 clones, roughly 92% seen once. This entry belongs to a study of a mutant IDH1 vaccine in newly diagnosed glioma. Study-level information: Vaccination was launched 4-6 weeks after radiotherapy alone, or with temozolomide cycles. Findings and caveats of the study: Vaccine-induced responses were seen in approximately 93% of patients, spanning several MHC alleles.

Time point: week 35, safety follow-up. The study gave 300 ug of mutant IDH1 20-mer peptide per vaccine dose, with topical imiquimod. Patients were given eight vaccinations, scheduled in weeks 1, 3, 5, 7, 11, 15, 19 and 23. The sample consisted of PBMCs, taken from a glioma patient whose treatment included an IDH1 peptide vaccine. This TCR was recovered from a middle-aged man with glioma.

In DNA, the CDR3 is TGTGCCAGCAGCTTAGGATTCGTGGAGCAGTACTTC. Translating it yields CASSLGFVEQYF. The V gene is TRBV7-2, the J gene TRBJ2-7; D is unclear. Germline values: CDR1 SGHTA, CDR2 FQGNSA. Trimming shortened V by 1 base and J by 7 bases, and 8 bases separated the two germline ends. The CDR3 runs 12 residues.